Below, 23 T cell receptor beta chains from the same sample are listed, as sequenced in a study of T cells in localized non-small cell lung cancer. Assay used: immunoSEQ multiplex PCR; TCRdb lists only in-frame clones, some missing. The profile shows roughly 8,000 clones, 92% of them singletons. The sequencing here drew on peripheral blood mononuclear cells, taken before any cancer treatment. These receptors were taken from a male donor at least 60 years old with stage II lung adenocarcinoma.

The rearrangement joins TRBV18 to TRBJ2-5, with 13 bases identical to TRBD2. The DNA end favors TRBJ2-7, so the J call may be wrong. CDR3 length: 15 residues. From germline, CDR1 is KGHSH and CDR2 LQKENI. CDR3 sequence: CASSPQTSGGHEQYF. The CDR3 DNA sequence: TGTGCCAGCTCACCCCAGACTAGCGGGGGGCACGAGCAGTACTTC.

This chain uses TRBV5-1 with TRBJ2-3; 10 bases are a match to TRBD2. Germline-derived CDR1 and CDR2 are SGHRS and YFSETQ. The CDR3 contains 15 residues. The V segment lost 8 bases and the J segment 0 bases; nucleotides outside the gene matches: 6. The CDR3 sequence is CASNSGGTSTDTQYF. CDR3 bases: TGCGCCAGTAATAGCGGGGGGACCAGCACAGATACGCAGTATTTT. The full variable domain, with the rest looked up from reference TRBV5-1 and TRBJ2-3, is KAGVTQTPRYLIKTRGQQVTLSCSPISGHRSVSWYQQTPGQGLQFLFEYFSETQRNKGNFPGRFSGRQFSNSRSEMNVSTLELGDSALYLCASNSGGTSTDTQYFGPGTRLTVL.

This clone appeared once. The CDR3 bases are TGTGCCAGCAGCCCACTAGCGGGGGGCACCGGGGAGCTGTTTTTT. It yields the protein CASSPLAGGTGELFF. The rearrangement joins TRBV4-2 to TRBJ2-2; 12 bases are a match to TRBD2. The length of the CDR3 is 15 residues. Looked up from germline, CDR1 is LGHNA and CDR2 is YNFKEQ. V shed 4 bases and J 4 bases; nucleotides not matched to a gene: 1.

This clone appeared once. The chain couples TRBV18 to TRBJ1-2, with D perhaps TRBD1 (5 bases). The CDR3 has 14 residues. Trimming took 4 bases from V and 3 from J, leaving 12 bases between them. The germline V gene has CDR1 KGHSH and CDR2 LQKENI. The CDR3 loop reads CASSQRGTDYGYTF. The CDR3 DNA is TGTGCCAGCTCACAACGTGGGACGGACTATGGCTACACCTTC.

This clone was seen a single time. The chain uses TRBV11-1 and TRBJ2-3; D is tentatively TRBD1 or TRBD2 (5 bases each). CDR3 length: 14 residues. Germline loops: CDR1 SGHAT, CDR2 FQDESV (reference sequence). V was pared by 8 bases and J by 2 bases, with 14 bases between. The CDR3 here is CASVEGFPTDTQYF. CDR3 DNA sequence: TGTGCCAGCGTAGAGGGGTTCCCCACAGATACGCAGTATTTT.

The rearrangement joins TRBV21-1 to TRBJ1-4; TRBD1, the table's D call, lacks a check against the DNA. TRBV21-1 represents a pseudogene. The CDR3 loop spans 14 amino acids. CDR3 bases: TGTGCCAGCACCAATCCGGGACAGGGGGAAAAACTGTTTTTT. Translated: CASTNPGQGEKLFF.

The CDR3 DNA reads as TGCGCCAGCAGCTTAGGGATTGAGCAGTTCTTC. Its translation is CASSLGIEQFF. The V and J genes are TRBV4-3 and TRBJ2-1; D not resolved. This CDR3 has 11 amino acids. Trimming removed 5 bases from V and 9 bases from J, with 8 bases in between. The germline gives CDR1 LGHNA, CDR2 YSLEER.

The chain uses TRBV4-1 and TRBJ2-4, with TRBD1 matching over 9 bases. Germline V CDR1 and CDR2: MGHRA, YSYEKL. The J segment lost 1 base and the V segment lost 1 base, leaving 5 bases of the junction unmatched. This CDR3 contains 17 residues. CDR3 protein: CASSQVPTGGAKNIQYF. In nucleotides, the CDR3 is TGCGCCAGCAGCCAAGTCCCGACAGGGGGGGCCAAAAACATTCAGTACTTC.

This clone was picked up one time. The chain combines TRBV5-4 with TRBJ2-3, with TRBD2 as a possible D gene (6 bases). The CDR3 is 14 amino acids. With 6 bases removed from V and 0 bases from J, the gap between germline ends came to 11 bases. Germline values: CDR1 SGHNT, CDR2 YYREEE (reference sequence). CDR3 sequence (DNA): TGTGCCAGCAACTTCGGGACTAGCACAGATACGCAGTATTTT. Protein product: CASNFGTSTDTQYF.

The chain uses TRBV7-2 and TRBJ2-3; TRBD2 aligns across 8 bases. Germline trimming cut 4 bases from V and 3 bases from J; bases unmatched to any gene: 3. There are 14 residues in the CDR3. Germline CDR1 is SGHTA and CDR2 is FQGNSA. CDR3: CASSSGGATDTQYF. As DNA, the CDR3 is TGTGCCAGCAGCTCCGGGGGGGCAACAGATACGCAGTATTTT.

The chain joins TRBV19 to TRBJ2-5; no clear D. Germline V gene data show CDR1 as LNHDA and CDR2 as SQIVND (reference sequence). The CDR3 spans 13 residues. V was shortened by 2 bases and J by 1 base, with 5 bases between the two germline ends. DNA for the CDR3: TGTGCCAGTAGTATATCTATCCAAGAGACCCAGTACTTC. This translates into CASSISIQETQYF. Complete variable domain (other parts from reference TRBV19 and TRBJ2-5): DGGITQSPKYLFRKEGQNVTLSCEQNLNHDAMYWYRQDPGQGLRLIYYSQIVNDFQKGDIAEGYSVSREKKESFPLTVTSAQKNPTAFYLCASSISIQETQYFGPGTRLLVL.

The rearrangement links TRBV5-8 to TRBJ2-4; tentative D call: TRBD1 (6 bases). Trimming removed 0 bases from V and 4 bases from J, with 8 bases in between. Germline values: CDR1 SGHTS, CDR2 YDEGEE. There are 14 residues in the CDR3. The CDR3 protein is CASSLEGGKNIQYF. The CDR3 DNA reads as TGTGCCAGCAGCTTGGAAGGGGGTAAAAACATTCAGTACTTC.

The chain carries TRBV14 and TRBJ1-1, with D possibly matching TRBD1 (6 bases). The CDR3 spans 14 residues. Per germline, CDR1 SGHDN and CDR2 FVKESK. V gave up 1 base and J gave up 4 bases, with 10 bases separating them. The CDR3 coding sequence is TGTGCCAGCAGCCAAGCTCGGGGGGCCACTGAAGCTTTCTTT. Protein: CASSQARGATEAFF.

The genes are TRBV12-5 and TRBJ1-1; 9 bases are a match to TRBD1. The CDR3 has 13 amino acids. With V trimmed by 7 bases and J by 4 bases, 4 bases remained unmatched. The germline gives CDR1 LGHNT, CDR2 FRNRAP. This CDR3 reads CASAATGGTEAFF. The CDR3 nucleotides read TGTGCTAGTGCCGCGACAGGGGGCACTGAAGCTTTCTTT.

This chain connects TRBV11-2 to TRBJ2-5, with 9 nucleotides matching TRBD2. Germline trimming cut 3 bases from V and 3 bases from J; bases unmatched to any gene: 5. Germline values: CDR1 SGHAT, CDR2 FQNNGV. The CDR3 consists of 15 residues. The CDR3 here is CASSFPTSGEETQYF. The DNA for the CDR3 is TGTGCCAGCAGCTTCCCGACTAGCGGTGAAGAGACCCAGTACTTC.

In its sample, this clone was seen a few times. This rearrangement joins TRBV5-1 to TRBJ2-3, with a possible D match to TRBD1 (6 bases). V lost 5 bases to trimming and J lost 2 bases, with 9 bases between them. Per germline, CDR1 SGHRS and CDR2 YFSETQ. The CDR3 has 13 residues. The CDR3 protein is CASSRDNTDTQYF. CDR3 sequence (DNA): TGCGCCAGCAGTCGGGACAACACAGATACGCAGTATTTT.

This chain links TRBV6-4 with TRBJ1-1; unclear D gene. The CDR3 sequence is 13 residues long. CDR1 and CDR2 (germline): MRHNA, SNTAGT. Trimming removed 0 bases at V and 7 bases at J, with 9 bases between. The CDR3 DNA reads as TGTGCCAGCAGTGACTCAGTAGGCCTTGAAGCTTTCTTT. It specifies CASSDSVGLEAFF.

The V gene is TRBV30, the J gene TRBJ2-7; 10 bases align to TRBD1. CDR1 GTSNPN and CDR2 SVGIG come from the germline V gene (reference sequence). This CDR3 has 13 amino acids. V trimming: 2 bases; J trimming: 5 bases; junction bases outside the gene matches: 3. CDR3 coding DNA: TGTGCCTGGAGTTGGGACAGGGGACACGAGCAGTACTTC. It is translated as CAWSWDRGHEQYF.

The CDR3 is CASTLPGGETQYF. The DNA for the CDR3 is TGTGCCAGCACACTCCCAGGGGGGGAGACCCAGTACTTC. The genes are TRBV7-9 and TRBJ2-5, with a possible D match to TRBD1 (7 bases). The CDR3 runs 13 residues. Germline CDR1 and CDR2: SEHNR and FQNEAQ (reference sequence). V was clipped by 7 bases and J by 5 bases, with 14 bases between them.

The chain joins TRBV5-1 to TRBJ1-2; 8 bases are shared with TRBD1. With 5 bases clipped from V and 6 bases from J, the junction kept 15 bases outside the gene matches. The CDR3 spans 16 residues. From germline, CDR1 is SGHRS and CDR2 YFSETQ. In DNA, the CDR3 is TGCGCCAGCAGATCTCCGGGACAGGCAGCTAGCGATGGCTACACCTTC. Its protein product is CASRSPGQAASDGYTF.

This chain joins TRBV5-1 and TRBJ1-4, with D possibly being TRBD1 (5 bases). CDR1 is SGHRS, CDR2 YFSETQ, per germline. The CDR3 sequence is 16 residues long. V shed 3 bases and J shed 3 bases, with 15 bases lying between them. Written as DNA, the CDR3 is TGCGCCAGCAGCTCCAACCGCGGGGGGGCTAATGAAAAACTGTTTTTT. It is translated as CASSSNRGGANEKLFF.

This clone was seen a handful of times. CDR3 sequence reads: CASTTSPGYTGELFF. CDR3 in DNA: TGTGCCAGCACCACGAGCCCAGGGTACACCGGGGAGCTGTTTTTT. The chain is built from TRBV7-9 and TRBJ2-2; TRBD1 is a possible D gene (5 bases). The germline gives CDR1 SEHNR, CDR2 FQNEAQ (reference sequence). V was cut by 7 bases and J by 3 bases, with 15 bases left in between. This CDR3 is built from 15 residues.

The count of this clone is one. J is TRBJ2-5 and V is TRBV9; the match to TRBD1 covers 7 bases. V gave up 2 bases and J gave up 5 bases; unmatched junction bases: 3. The CDR3 is 13 residues long. Germline CDR1 SGDLS, CDR2 YYNGEE. The CDR3 protein is CASSVTGAETQYF. DNA for the CDR3: TGTGCCAGCAGCGTTACAGGGGCGGAGACCCAGTACTTC.